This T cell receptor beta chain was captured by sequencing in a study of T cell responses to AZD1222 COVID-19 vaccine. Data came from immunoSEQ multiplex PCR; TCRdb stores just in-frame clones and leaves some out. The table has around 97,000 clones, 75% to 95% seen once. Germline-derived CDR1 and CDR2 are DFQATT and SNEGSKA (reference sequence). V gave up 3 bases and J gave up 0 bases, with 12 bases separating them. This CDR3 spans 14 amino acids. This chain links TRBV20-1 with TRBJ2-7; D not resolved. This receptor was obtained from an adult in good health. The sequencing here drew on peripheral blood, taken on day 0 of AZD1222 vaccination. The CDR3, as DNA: TGCAGTGCTAGTAACTGGGGATCCTCCTACGAGCAGTACTTC. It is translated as CSASNWGSSYEQYF.